This T cell receptor (beta chain) was observed in a study of T cells after yellow fever vaccination (dated by TCRdb to about 2019). With respect to the entire study: The SMART-Seq v4 Ultra Low Input RNA kit was used to prepare libraries from fractions with low cell numbers. To follow T-cell clones before and after primary and booster YFV17D yellow fever vaccination, bulk TCR alpha and beta repertoires were sequenced over time. The cohort comprised two healthy male donors, one aged 18 to 30 and one aged 30 to 40 years. Blood was collected at multiple timepoints before and after primary and secondary immunization, and bulk PBMC replicates and cell subsets were isolated.

What the work shows at the level of the full study, not this receptor alone: The study included only two donors, which limits how far the findings can be generalized. A small fraction of clonotypes showed up in both the CD4 and CD8 compartments, probably as a result of convergent recombination. After the booster, most clones that had expanded after primary vaccination were detected again (almost 97% of CD4 and 88% of CD8), suggesting broad maintenance of memory. Computational filtering was needed because FACS-sorted repertoires could contain abundant contaminating clonotypes from the bulk population. Compared with the primary T-cell response, the secondary T-cell response was weaker but faster, peaking on day 5 rather than day 15.

The CDR3 numbers 14 residues from cysteine through phenylalanine. CDR3 DNA only is kept here, 42 bases in frame from base 1. Trimming removed 2 bases from V and 4 bases from J, leaving 11 bases between the germline ends. Looking up the germline V gene yields CDR1 SGHTA and CDR2 FQGNSA. According to the study, the label for this sample's treatment or condition signals: live attenuated yellow fever vaccine strain. At each blood-draw timepoint, two biological replicates of bulk PBMCs were collected. PBMCs were isolated from peripheral blood using a standard Ficoll-Paque protocol. TriZol was used to extract RNA from bulk PBMCs, from CD4 and CD8 fractions, and from dextramer-positive and dextramer-negative fractions. This clonotype was detected many times. Its target antigen remains unknown. The record has no base qualities; no much larger clone is one base away. Data came from an Illumina NovaSeq 6000. Synthesis of TCR cDNA relied on 5'RACE template switching, a step that introduced a universal primer site along with unique molecular identifiers. Priming of cDNA synthesis was performed from both the TCR alpha and TCR beta constant segments. Libraries were amplified in two PCR steps, with sample barcodes and sequencing adapters added in the second step. Sequencing of libraries was done on Illumina HiSeq 2500 (2x100 bp) or NovaSeq (2x150 bp). Per the original workflow: Demultiplexing of reads and collapsing into UMI consensus sequences were performed with MIGEC, and V(D)J alignment was carried out with MiXCR. Vaccine-responding clonotypes were identified with edgeR using replicate PBMC samples, with FDR below 0.01 and a log2 fold change above 5 up to day 15 being required. Each bulk clonotype received a CD4 or CD8 identity based on whether the sequenced CD4 or CD8 repertoire contained that clonotype at higher abundance. TCRdb applied fastp at Q25 and MiXCR to the public reads, then kept only in-frame beta chains. Identical CDR3 protein sequences are pooled into one entry, listed with their most common genes and DNA. In this record, the V and J calls reflect TCRdb's handling and not the investigators' own analysis. The sample has about 320,000 distinct CDR3 sequences on record, approximately 4.5% of them singletons. The ten largest make up approximately 20% of the sample.

The rearranged segments are TRBV7-2 and TRBJ2-5; TRBD2 could be the D gene, as 6 bases match. Sequenced here: PBMCs, sampled 15 days after the yellow fever booster vaccination. This TCR derives from a man in his late teens or twenties who received the YFV17D yellow fever vaccine. The CDR3 reads as follows: CASSLMGSGETQYF. The DNA sequence is TGTGCCAGCAGCTTAATGGGTAGCGGAGAGACCCAGTACTTC. With the rest looked up from the reference TRBV7-2 and TRBJ2-5 genes rather than sequenced, the full variable domain is GAGVSQSPSNKVTEKGKDVELRCDPISGHTALYWYRQSLGQGLEFLIYFQGNSAPDKSGLPSDRFSAERTGGSVSTLTIQRTQQEDSAVYLCASSLMGSGETQYFGPGTRLLVL.